The rows below give T cell receptor beta chains drawn from one sample of a study of neurological immune-mediated disorders. TCRdb redid the calling of the 5' RACE reads with MiXCR, one entry per CDR3 protein. There are 40,000 to 45,000 distinct CDR3 sequences in the sample; about an eighth occur only once, and around 1.3% lies in the top ten. The sequenced material came from PBMCs. Receptors were obtained from a female donor in good health. CDR3s include the opening cysteine and the closing phenylalanine or tryptophan. The D gene is left open where the match is weak. The size field is filled for only some rows; it gives once, few, many or a size class.

V gene	clone size	CDR3 length	J gene	D gene	CDR3 DNA	CDR3 protein
TRBV24-1	many	15	TRBJ2-2	-	TGTGCCAGTACCCCCCGCGGCGGGAACACCGGGGAGCTGTTTTTT	CASTPRGGNTGELFF
TRBV20-1	-	13	TRBJ2-1	TRBD2	TGCAGCGCTGCTAGCGGGGCAAACAATGAGCAGTTCTTC	CSAASGANNEQFF
TRBV5-1	many	15	TRBJ2-2	TRBD2	TGCGCCAGCAGCTGGGGACTAGCGAATTCCGGGGAGCTGTTTTTT	CASSWGLANSGELFF
TRBV6-4	-	14	TRBJ2-2	TRBD1	TGTGCCAGCGGTGACAGGGGATTGACCGGGGAGCTGTTTTTT	CASGDRGLTGELFF
TRBV5-1	many	12	TRBJ2-3	-	TGCGCCAGCACACTCGGCGGGGATACGCAGTATTTT	CASTLGGDTQYF
TRBV7-9	many	13	TRBJ2-3	TRBD2	TGTGCCAGCAGCTTACTAGCGGGACATACGCAGTATTTT	CASSLLAGHTQYF
TRBV3-1	many	17	TRBJ2-2	TRBD1	TGTGCCAGCAGCCCGAGCTTTGGGACAGGGGGAGCCGGGGAGCTGTTTTTT	CASSPSFGTGGAGELFF
TRBV3-1	many	14	TRBJ1-6	-	TGTGCCAGCAGACATATGCAGGGCTATTCACCCCTCCACTTT	CASRHMQGYSPLHF
TRBV20-1	-	15	TRBJ2-1	TRBD2	TGCAGTGCTATACAATTCGCGGGGGGCTACAATGAGCAGTTCTTC	CSAIQFAGGYNEQFF
TRBV6-6	many	18	TRBJ2-6	-	TGTGCCAGCAGCTCGGGGACAAGGGGGGTCTCTGGGGCCAACGTCCTGACTTTC	CASSSGTRGVSGANVLTF
TRBV29-1	-	13	TRBJ2-1	-	TGCAGCGTTCGGACACCGACCTACAATGAGCAGTTCTTC	CSVRTPTYNEQFF
TRBV7-9	few	15	TRBJ2-1	-	TGTGCCAGCAGCCCGCGACAAGGGGTGTACAATGAGCAGTTCTTC	CASSPRQGVYNEQFF
TRBV5-1	many	14	TRBJ2-2	-	TGCGCCAGCAGCTTCGGGTTTAACACCGGGGAGCTGTTTTTT	CASSFGFNTGELFF
TRBV30	many	13	TRBJ1-1	-	TGTGCCTGGAGTGACCGACGGGACACAGAAGCTTTCTTT	CAWSDRRDTEAFF
TRBV5-1	many	15	TRBJ2-6	-	TGCGCCAGCAGCTCCCAGGGCTCCGGGGCCAACGTCCTGACTTTC	CASSSQGSGANVLTF
TRBV4-1	many	14	TRBJ2-1	TRBD1	TGCGCCAGCAGCCTCGGAATCAGGGGGAATGAGCAGTTCTTC	CASSLGIRGNEQFF
TRBV20-1	many	14	TRBJ2-7	TRBD2	TGCAGTGCTTTCCTAGCGGGAGGCGCCTACGAGCAGTACTTC	CSAFLAGGAYEQYF
TRBV7-6	medium-sized	15	TRBJ2-7	TRBD2	TGTGCCAGCAGCTTACGAGCGGGGGCGTTCTACGAGCAGTACTTC	CASSLRAGAFYEQYF
TRBV25-1	many	13	TRBJ1-6	-	TGTGCCAGCACGAGGGGGGTTGGCTCACCCCTCCACTTT	CASTRGVGSPLHF
TRBV12-3/TRBV12-4	many	15	TRBJ1-1	-	TGTGCCAGCAGCCCGAAGTGGGGGATGAACACTGAAGCTTTCTTT	CASSPKWGMNTEAFF
TRBV5-1	many	16	TRBJ2-6	-	TGCGCCAGCAGCCCACAGGGCCTCATGGGGGCCAACGTCCTGACTTTC	CASSPQGLMGANVLTF
TRBV6-6	many	14	TRBJ1-1	-	TGTGCCAGCAGTTACTACAGGGAGGGCACTGAAGCTTTCTTT	CASSYYREGTEAFF
TRBV12-3/TRBV12-4	many	12	TRBJ1-1	-	TGTGCCAGCAGCTCATGGTGGGGTGAAGCTTTCTTT	CASSSWWGEAFF
TRBV5-5	many	17	TRBJ2-1	TRBD2	TGTGCCAGCAGCCTCACATGGACTAGCGGGGCCTACAATGAGCAGTTCTTC	CASSLTWTSGAYNEQFF
TRBV5-1	-	17	TRBJ2-5	TRBD2	TGTGCCAGCAGCCCGGGACTAGTGGGGGGTCCGGGGGAGACCCAGTACTTC	CASSPGLVGGPGETQYF
TRBV20-1	many	11	TRBJ1-3	-	TGCAGTGCTACGGAGGGAAACACCATATATTTT	CSATEGNTIYF
TRBV20-1	many	14	TRBJ1-1	-	TGCAGTGCTACGCGGACAGCGCCGAACACTGAAGCTTTCTTT	CSATRTAPNTEAFF
TRBV6-6	many	14	TRBJ1-2	-	TGTGCCAGCAGTTACCCAGGGGCTAACTATGGCTACACCTTC	CASSYPGANYGYTF
TRBV9	many	15	TRBJ1-3	-	TGTGCCAGCAGCGTAGACAGGGCGGCGGGAAACACCATATATTTT	CASSVDRAAGNTIYF
TRBV20-1	many	15	TRBJ2-1	-	TGCAGTGCCTCTGTTCATAGCGGAAAATACAATGAGCAGTTCTTC	CSASVHSGKYNEQFF
TRBV5-1	many	15	TRBJ2-3	TRBD1	TGCGCCAGCAGCGGTCGGACAGGCGGCACAGATACGCAGTATTTT	CASSGRTGGTDTQYF
TRBV6-1	many	13	TRBJ1-2	TRBD1	TGTGCCAGCAGACAAACAGGGGAGGACGGCTACACCTTC	CASRQTGEDGYTF
TRBV5-1	many	18	TRBJ2-1	TRBD2	TGCGCCAGCAGCTCGGGACTAGCGGGGGGTCCCCCCTACAATGAGCAGTTCTTC	CASSSGLAGGPPYNEQFF
TRBV4-2	many	15	TRBJ1-6	-	TGTGCCAGCAGCCAAGGACAGCACGGTAATTCACCCCTCCACTTT	CASSQGQHGNSPLHF
TRBV5-1	many	12	TRBJ2-7	-	TGCGCCAGCAGTTCGTTCTCCTACGAGCAGTACTTC	CASSSFSYEQYF
TRBV12-3/TRBV12-4	many	15	TRBJ2-7	-	TGTGCCAGCGGGGGGAAACTGGGGTGGGGAGGCGAGCAGTACTTC	CASGGKLGWGGEQYF
TRBV3-1	many	15	TRBJ2-1	TRBD2	TGTGCCAGCAGCCCACGACTAGCAGGTACAAATGAGCAGTTCTTC	CASSPRLAGTNEQFF
TRBV28	many	16	TRBJ2-6	-	TGTGCCAGCAGTTTATTCGGGGGCGCTGGGGCCAACGTCCTGACTTTC	CASSLFGGAGANVLTF
TRBV20-1	few	16	TRBJ2-7	TRBD2	TGCAGTGCTAGAGGAAGTCCTAGCGGGAGGTTCTACGAGCAGTACTTC	CSARGSPSGRFYEQYF
TRBV6-5	many	15	TRBJ2-1	-	TGTGCCAGCAGTCCCGGGACCGACTTTGTGAATGAGCAGTTCTTC	CASSPGTDFVNEQFF
TRBV5-1	many	17	TRBJ2-3	TRBD2	TGCGCCAGCAGCCAGATATCAGCGGGGGGTACCACAGATACGCAGTATTTT	CASSQISAGGTTDTQYF
TRBV12-5	many	15	TRBJ2-7	-	TGTGCTAGTGGTACCGACAGCCTATTCCCGTACCAGCAGTACTTC	CASGTDSLFPYQQYF
TRBV20-1	few	13	TRBJ1-1	-	TGCAGTGCGGCCGACAGTATGAACACTGAAGCTTTCTTT	CSAADSMNTEAFF
TRBV18	-	14	TRBJ1-2	-	TGTGCCAGCTCACCACCGCAGGGTAACTATGGCTACACCTTC	CASSPPQGNYGYTF
TRBV5-1	-	14	TRBJ2-3	-	TGCGCCAGCAGCTTGCCGGTGAGCACAGATACGCAGTGTTTT	CASSLPVSTDTQCF
TRBV12-3/TRBV12-4	many	14	TRBJ1-1	-	TGTGCCAGCTCTCTCGGGACAACGAACACTGAAGCTTTCTTT	CASSLGTTNTEAFF
TRBV18	-	14	TRBJ1-2	TRBD1	TGTGCCAGCTCACTGGACAGGGGGCGCGGTGGCTACACCTTC	CASSLDRGRGGYTF